These T cell receptor beta chains were read from a single sample in a study of blood T cells in healthy people across ages. TCRdb reanalysed the 5' RACE reads using MiXCR and keeps one entry per CDR3 protein. The table lists 700,000 to 950,000 distinct CDR3 sequences, roughly 60% of them singletons, with approximately 23% in the top ten. Sequencing was performed on blood. The receptor set was obtained from a man aged 25 to 40 in good health. Each CDR3 is given with its conserved first and last residue. The D gene is left open where the match is weak. Size is omitted from some rows. Given values are once, few, many or a class for expanded clones.

v_call	j_call	clone_size	d_call	cdr3_aa	cdr3_nt
TRBV29-1	TRBJ1-1	-	TRBD1	CSADYQTGGTEAFF	TGCAGCGCTGATTACCAGACAGGGGGAACTGAAGCTTTCTTT
TRBV5-1	TRBJ1-5	-	-	CASKGAGTYPPPQHF	TGCGCCAGCAAAGGGGCCGGGACTTATCCTCCGCCCCAGCATTTT
TRBV5-1	TRBJ2-7	-	-	CASSFGQGGVYEQYF	TGCGCCAGCAGCTTTGGCCAGGGCGGCGTCTACGAGCAGTACTTC
TRBV12-3/TRBV12-4	TRBJ2-5	many	-	CASSGPARETQYF	TGTGCCAGCAGTGGTCCCGCTAGAGAGACCCAGTACTTC
TRBV4-1	TRBJ2-7	-	-	CASSQNSGSYEQYF	TGCGCCAGCAGCCAGAATAGTGGATCCTACGAGCAGTACTTC
TRBV5-1	TRBJ2-3	-	-	CTSTPRRGDTDTQYF	TGCACCAGCACCCCAAGGAGGGGGGATACAGATACGCAGTATTTT
TRBV6-5	TRBJ2-3	-	-	CASSYSEATDTQYF	TGTGCCAGCAGTTACAGTGAAGCCACAGATACGCAGTATTTT
TRBV25-1	TRBJ2-7	-	-	CATRGAVTYEQYF	TGTGCCACCAGGGGGGCTGTAACCTACGAGCAGTACTTC
TRBV15	TRBJ2-5	-	-	CATSRSGTPETQYF	TGTGCCACCAGCAGATCCGGGACCCCAGAGACCCAGTACTTC
TRBV13	TRBJ2-7	-	TRBD2	CASSFKPLSGSSANEQYF	TGTGCCAGCAGCTTCAAACCCCTTAGCGGGAGCTCCGCAAACGAGCAGTACTTC
TRBV6-5	TRBJ1-2	few	-	CASSYLSTGNYGYTF	TGTGCCAGCAGTTACCTCTCGACGGGGAACTATGGCTACACCTTC
TRBV6-5	TRBJ2-2	-	-	CASSYRLSGELFF	TGTGCCAGCAGTTACAGACTGTCCGGGGAGCTGTTTTTT
TRBV10-3	TRBJ2-5	-	TRBD1	CAISELLTGQGPQETQYF	TGTGCCATCAGTGAGCTTTTAACGGGACAGGGGCCCCAAGAGACCCAGTACTTC
TRBV28	TRBJ1-2	many	-	CASSLMSYGYTF	TGTGCCAGCAGTTTAATGTCCTATGGCTACACCTTC
TRBV10-3	TRBJ1-1	-	-	CAIKANTEAFF	TGTGCCATCAAGGCAAACACTGAAGCTTTCTTT
TRBV20-1	TRBJ2-7	-	-	CSASLDRITYEQYF	TGCAGTGCTAGTCTGGACAGAATTACCTACGAGCAGTACTTC
TRBV27	TRBJ2-7	many	-	CASSLFALGRPYEQYF	TGTGCCAGCAGTTTATTCGCTCTAGGACGACCCTACGAGCAGTACTTC
TRBV6-5	TRBJ2-1	few	TRBD1	CASSPSGTAYYNEQFF	TGTGCCAGCAGCCCATCCGGGACAGCTTACTACAATGAGCAGTTCTTC
TRBV5-1	TRBJ1-2	few	-	CASSLAVTDYGYTF	TGCGCCAGCAGCTTGGCCGTTACGGACTATGGCTACACCTTC
TRBV6-5	TRBJ2-1	few	-	CASSYSSQMEDEQFF	TGTGCCAGCAGTTACTCGAGCCAGATGGAAGATGAGCAGTTCTTC
TRBV28	TRBJ2-7	-	-	CASSLGRFRSYEQYF	TGTGCCAGCAGTTTAGGGCGATTCCGCTCCTACGAGCAGTACTTC
TRBV7-9	TRBJ2-5	-	-	CASSLSFGASKETQYF	TGTGCCAGCAGCTTGAGCTTCGGCGCGAGTAAAGAGACCCAGTACTTC
TRBV7-2	TRBJ2-7	few	TRBD2	CASTLNAGGLNEQYF	TGTGCCAGCACCTTAAACGCGGGGGGGCTCAACGAGCAGTACTTC
TRBV25-1	TRBJ2-3	-	TRBD1	CATRQGATDTQYF	TGTGCAACTAGACAGGGGGCCACAGATACGCAGTATTTT
TRBV2	TRBJ1-5	-	-	CASSSTANSNQPQHF	TGTGCCAGCAGTTCGACAGCCAATAGCAATCAGCCCCAGCATTTT
TRBV29-1	TRBJ1-2	-	-	CSVERGRQGAYGYTF	TGCAGCGTTGAACGAGGCCGGCAAGGGGCCTATGGCTACACCTTC
TRBV7-2	TRBJ1-2	-	-	CASSFLGSYTF	TGTGCCAGCAGCTTTCTGGGCAGCTACACCTTC
TRBV4-2	TRBJ2-7	few	TRBD1	CASSQDGTGDDEQYF	TGTGCCAGCAGCCAAGACGGGACAGGGGATGACGAGCAGTACTTC
TRBV20-1	TRBJ2-7	few	-	CSATSWWGIVSYEQYF	TGCAGTGCTACCTCATGGTGGGGGATAGTGTCCTACGAGCAGTACTTC